One sample yielded the 26 T cell receptor beta chains listed below, sequenced in a study of T cells after yellow fever vaccination (dated by TCRdb to the late 2010s). Preparation of the library involved 5' RACE. These reads were obtained on an Illumina NovaSeq 6000. Using fastp at Q25 and MiXCR, TCRdb reprocessed the public reads and kept productive beta chains. Rows with a matching CDR3 protein are joined into one entry that keeps the most common DNA and genes. This sample gives 300,000 to 400,000 distinct CDR3 sequences in total; 9.5% to 15% of them show up just once. The ten top clones hold 3% to 4% of the sample. The treatment or condition label, read with the paper, signifies: live attenuated yellow fever vaccine strain. The material was CD4+ T cells sorted from PBMCs, obtained 15 days after the yellow fever booster vaccination. Receptors originate from a man aged 18 to 29 who received the YFV17D yellow fever vaccine.

This clonotype was counted at least ten times. This sequence joins TRBV12-3 or TRBV12-4 and TRBJ1-1; 9 bases fit TRBD1. J was trimmed by 4 bases and V by 6 bases; bases with no gene match: 9. The CDR3 runs to 15 residues. CDR3 bases: TGTGCCAGCAGCTTAAGTGCGACAGGGGGCACTGAAGCTTTCTTT. Its translation: CASSLSATGGTEAFF.

The chain carries TRBV20-1 and TRBJ2-5; D possibly corresponds to TRBD2 (6 bases). V shed 6 bases and J shed 1 base, with 12 bases lying between them. The length of the CDR3 is 13 residues. Germline assignment: CDR1 DFQATT and CDR2 SNEGSKA (reference sequence). CDR3: CSAETSPQETQYF. The CDR3 DNA follows: TGCAGTGCCGAAACTAGCCCCCAAGAGACCCAGTACTTC.

At least ten counts were recorded for this clonotype. The V and J genes are TRBV5-1 and TRBJ2-1; 12 bases match TRBD2. Germline-derived CDR1 and CDR2 are SGHRS and YFSETQ. The V gene end was trimmed by 4 bases and the J gene end by 2 bases; junction bases not matched to a gene: 4. The CDR3 length is 16 residues. In DNA, the CDR3 is TGCGCCAGCAGCCGGACTAGCGGGATCACCTACAATGAGCAGTTCTTC. Protein: CASSRTSGITYNEQFF. The full variable domain, completed using reference TRBV5-1 and TRBJ2-1, is KAGVTQTPRYLIKTRGQQVTLSCSPISGHRSVSWYQQTPGQGLQFLFEYFSETQRNKGNFPGRFSGRQFSNSRSEMNVSTLELGDSALYLCASSRTSGITYNEQFFGPGTRLTVL.

This clonotype occurred a few times. V gene TRBV7-9 combines with J gene TRBJ2-1; 7 positions agree with TRBD2. Germline V lookup: CDR1 SEHNR, CDR2 FQNEAQ (reference sequence). Germline trimming cut 5 bases from V and 8 bases from J; bases unmatched to any gene: 15. The CDR3 has 16 residues. The CDR3 spells CASSPPGDGRFDEQFF. In DNA, the CDR3 is TGTGCCAGCAGCCCCCCCGGGGACGGGAGGTTCGATGAGCAGTTCTTC.

In this sample, this clonotype turned up many times. The rearrangement joins TRBV5-1 to TRBJ2-3, with unresolved D. The CDR3 sequence is 14 residues long. Germline-derived CDR1 and CDR2 are SGHRS and YFSETQ. V was trimmed by 0 bases and J by 2 bases, leaving 7 bases between them. The DNA for the CDR3 is TGCGCCAGCAGCTTGGCGGTGGACACAGATACGCAGTATTTT. Its protein product is CASSLAVDTDTQYF.

This clonotype has a count of ten or more. The chain links TRBV12-3 or TRBV12-4 to TRBJ2-5, with unresolved D. The CDR3 is 15 amino acids. Trimming took off 6 bases at V and 2 bases at J, with 16 bases between the two ends. Written as DNA, the CDR3 is TGTGCCAGCAGCAACTGGGGTGGTTGGCAAGAGACCCAGTACTTC. Translated: CASSNWGGWQETQYF.

This sequence joins TRBV12-3 or TRBV12-4 and TRBJ1-5; D remains ambiguous. The germline V and J ends were trimmed by 4 bases and 3 bases, with 10 bases remaining between them. This CDR3 region has 14 residues. CDR3 amino acids: CASSWQVNNQPQHF. The CDR3 DNA reads TGTGCCAGCAGTTGGCAGGTTAACAATCAGCCCCAGCATTTT.

This clonotype was counted ten times or more. The CDR3 nucleotides are TGCGCCAGCAGCCGACGTAGCGGGGTCGTCCAAGAGACCCAGTACTTC. Translating gives CASSRRSGVVQETQYF. V is TRBV5-1 and J is TRBJ2-5; 8 bases agree with TRBD2. The V segment lost 4 bases and the J segment 1 base; nucleotides outside the gene matches: 9. CDR1 and CDR2 from the germline V gene are SGHRS and YFSETQ. This CDR3 is 16 amino acids long.

In this sample, this clonotype turned up a few times. The gene calls are TRBV18 and TRBJ1-5, with D possibly matching TRBD1 (5 bases). Trimming pared 3 bases from V and 0 bases from J, leaving 6 bases between. CDR1 and CDR2 from the germline V gene are KGHSH and LQKENI. CDR3 length: 14 amino acids. CDR3 amino acids: CASSPDISNQPQHF. CDR3 nucleotide sequence: TGTGCCAGCTCACCGGACATTAGCAATCAGCCCCAGCATTTT.

The chain is built from TRBV7-2 and TRBJ2-2; 8 bases are shared with TRBD1. Germline values: CDR1 SGHTA, CDR2 FQGNSA. The CDR3 has 17 residues. J lost 4 bases, V lost 5 bases, and 12 bases had no gene match. CDR3 sequence reads: CASSKTRQGISTGELFF. For the CDR3, the DNA is TGTGCCAGCAGCAAGACCCGACAGGGGATTTCCACCGGGGAGCTGTTTTTT.

The table lists this clonotype with a few counts. The CDR3: CASSQVGLRNSPLHF. The CDR3 region has the DNA TGCGCCAGCAGCCAAGTGGGACTGCGAAATTCACCCCTCCACTTT. The rearrangement links TRBV4-3 to TRBJ1-6, with D perhaps matching TRBD1 (5 bases). V lost 1 base, J lost 7 bases, and 11 bases lay in between. The CDR3 is made up of 15 amino acids. From germline, CDR1 is LGHNA and CDR2 YSLEER.

There are many counts of this clonotype. The chain joins TRBV12-3 or TRBV12-4 to TRBJ2-1, with TRBD2 matching over 9 bases. Unmatched junction bases numbered 10, after V lost 6 bases and J lost 10 bases. This CDR3 is 14 amino acids long. As DNA, the CDR3 is TGTGCCAGCAGGATGGGACTAGCTGAGGGCGAGCAGTTCTTC. Translated: CASRMGLAEGEQFF.

This rearrangement joins TRBV5-4 to TRBJ2-7; either TRBD1 or TRBD2 may fit D (5 bases each). Germline lookup yields CDR1 SGHNT and CDR2 YYREEE (reference sequence). The CDR3 is 13 residues long. V lost 0 bases, J lost 5 bases, and 9 bases lay in between. CDR3 nucleotides: TGTGCCAGCAGCTTGGCTGGGACCGACGAGCAGTACTTC. Encoded protein: CASSLAGTDEQYF.

The chain joins TRBV20-1 to TRBJ2-1, with 8 bases matching TRBD2. The germline CDR1 and CDR2 sequences are DFQATT and SNEGSKA (reference sequence). V shed 6 bases, J shed 9 bases, and the junction held 10 bases outside the gene matches. The CDR3 runs to 13 residues. The CDR3 loop is CSAAERGRGEQFF. CDR3 DNA: TGCAGTGCCGCCGAGCGGGGGCGGGGTGAGCAGTTCTTC.

CDR3 residues: CASSQWGDRNSPLHF. For the CDR3, the DNA is TGTGCCAGCAGCCAATGGGGGGACAGAAATTCACCCCTCCACTTT. The gene calls are TRBV3-1 and TRBJ1-6, with 7 bases fitting TRBD1. CDR3 length: 15 residues. Germline V CDR1 and CDR2: LGHDT, YNNKEL (reference sequence). The trim removed 2 bases at V and 7 bases at J, leaving 5 bases unmatched.

This clonotype was seen a handful of times. The genes are TRBV5-1 and TRBJ1-4; D remains ambiguous. Trimming shortened V by 1 base and J by 4 bases, and 8 bases separated the two germline ends. Germline CDR1 SGHRS, CDR2 YFSETQ. CDR3 length equals 14 residues. The CDR3 nucleotides are TGCGCCAGCAGCTTGCCGCGCGATAATGAAAAACTGTTTTTT. It encodes CASSLPRDNEKLFF.

This clonotype has at least ten counts. The chain combines TRBV7-2 with TRBJ1-1; D may be TRBD1 (5 bases). The CDR3 has 14 residues. Germline V gene data show CDR1 as SGHTA and CDR2 as FQGNSA. V was pared by 5 bases and J by 4 bases, with 14 bases between. The CDR3 bases are TGTGCCAGCAGCGCAACCGGGACCCGCACTGAAGCTTTCTTT. Its translation: CASSATGTRTEAFF.

The chain employs TRBV5-1 and TRBJ2-5, with D tentatively TRBD1 or TRBD2 (5 bases each). The CDR3 has 13 amino acids. V dropped 8 bases and J dropped 5 bases, with 16 bases sitting between them. Germline lookup yields CDR1 SGHRS and CDR2 YFSETQ. CDR3 sequence reads: CASVFGAGETQYF. The CDR3 region has the DNA TGCGCCAGTGTGTTCGGGGCTGGGGAGACCCAGTACTTC.

This clonotype was seen a few times. V and J are TRBV6-2 or TRBV6-3 and TRBJ1-2; D call uncertain. V lost 0 bases and J lost 7, with 15 bases in between. CDR1 and CDR2 (germline): MNHEY, SVGEGT. This CDR3 has 15 amino acids. CDR3 nucleotide sequence: TGTGCCAGCAGTTACTCAGACCGGATCCCCTCTGGCTACACCTTC. Protein sequence: CASSYSDRIPSGYTF.

A few counts support this clonotype. This chain links TRBV2 with TRBJ1-1; the D is unclear. This CDR3 spans 11 amino acids. The ends were cut back, 8 bases at V and 1 base at J, with 5 bases in the middle. Germline V gene sequence: CDR1 SNHLY, CDR2 FYNNEI. The CDR3 here is CASGRNTEAFF. CDR3 sequence (DNA): TGTGCCAGCGGACGGAACACTGAAGCTTTCTTT.

A few counts support this clonotype. The rearrangement links TRBV3-1 to TRBJ2-3, with TRBD2 matching over 8 bases. Per the germline V gene, CDR1 is LGHDT and CDR2 is YNNKEL (reference sequence). The CDR3 has 15 amino acids. With 3 bases clipped from V and 8 bases from J, the junction kept 10 bases outside the gene matches. This CDR3 is CASSHRIAGSATQYF. CDR3 nucleotide sequence: TGTGCCAGCAGCCACCGAATAGCGGGGTCCGCTACGCAGTATTTT.

The chain joins TRBV5-8 to TRBJ2-5, with 7 bases aligning to TRBD1. The CDR3 has 15 residues. Germline V gives CDR1 SGHTS, CDR2 YDEGEE. V lost 0 bases and J lost 4; bases outside the gene matches: 6. This chain's CDR3 is CASSLERGLRETQYF. The CDR3 nucleotides read TGTGCCAGCAGCTTGGAGAGGGGGCTCCGAGAGACCCAGTACTTC.

This clonotype was observed a few times. The chain couples TRBV5-1 to TRBJ2-5; a possible D gene is TRBD2 (5 bases). CDR1 and CDR2 (germline): SGHRS, YFSETQ. CDR3 length: 14 amino acids. Trimming pared 3 bases from V and 1 base from J, leaving 10 bases between. The CDR3 spells CASSSGSAQETQYF. As DNA, the CDR3 is TGCGCCAGCAGCTCGGGATCGGCCCAAGAGACCCAGTACTTC.

This clonotype was detected only a few times. The gene calls are TRBV10-3 and TRBJ2-5, with D perhaps matching TRBD2 (6 bases). Germline CDR1 and CDR2: ENHRY and SYGVKD. V lost 0 bases to trimming and J lost 5 bases, with 16 bases between them. The CDR3 is made up of 16 amino acids. DNA of the CDR3: TGTGCCATCAGTGAGTCGATCGGAGGGGTCCAGGAGACCCAGTACTTC. Its protein is CAISESIGGVQETQYF.

The rearrangement links TRBV5-1 to TRBJ2-5; TRBD1 or TRBD2 may be the D gene (6 bases each). This CDR3 spans 14 amino acids. Trimming took 7 bases from V and 4 from J, leaving 17 bases between them. CDR1 is SGHRS and CDR2 is YFSETQ in the germline V gene. The CDR3 is CASQAGGQGETQYF. CDR3 bases: TGCGCCAGCCAGGCCGGGGGACAAGGAGAGACCCAGTACTTC.

The rearrangement links TRBV7-3 to TRBJ2-1; 7 bases are a match to TRBD2. V dropped 0 bases and J dropped 6; count of bases not matched to a gene: 8. CDR1 SGHTA and CDR2 FQGTGA come from the germline V gene. The CDR3 is made up of 16 amino acids. CDR3 nucleotides: TGTGCCAGCAGCTTAACGGGGGGGTCCTCGTCCAATGAGCAGTTCTTC. This sequence encodes CASSLTGGSSSNEQFF.